What follows is one TCR beta chain and its context. Its antigen is not known. These data come from a study of post-analysis software for immune sequencing data. Points from the study as a whole: Roughly five TRBV segments, including TRBV5-6, TRBV5-1 and TRBV20-1, were more frequent in patients than controls. Compared against controls, patients with multiple sclerosis displayed significantly lower normalized Chao1 diversity.

The library was made from cDNA and included unique molecular identifiers. MiXCR, run by TCRdb on the PCR reads, gives a single entry per CDR3 protein. The sample consists of roughly 730,000 distinct CDR3 sequences, roughly 27% of them appearing once. Germline-derived CDR1 and CDR2 are SGHTA and FQGNSA. The V and J ends lost 6 bases and 5 bases respectively, with 19 bases between them. The CDR3 totals 15 residues. The rearrangement joins TRBV7-2 to TRBJ2-5; D possibly uses TRBD1 or TRBD2 (6 bases each). The sequence derives from a girl aged 5 to 17 with multiple sclerosis. Sequencing was carried out using blood. CDR3 in amino acids: CASRERGGSFETQYF. DNA of the CDR3: TGTGCCAGCAGGGAAAGAGGGGGGAGCTTTGAGACCCAGTACTTC.